This TCR beta chain was identified in a study of OX40 agonist ivuxolimab in advanced cancers. The table came from immunoSEQ multiplex PCR; TCRdb's copy has only in-frame clones and leaves some out. The table lists approximately 47,000 clones, 80% to 90% of them singletons. Sequences were derived from CD4+ or CD8+ T cells sorted from blood, sampled in a trial of the OX40 agonist ivuxolimab. The TCR comes from an adult with an advanced solid tumor such as melanoma, head and neck, liver or kidney cancer.

In nucleotides, the CDR3 is TGTGCCAGCAGCTTGGTTGGGACCGGGACAAAAGGCAATCAGCCCCAGCATTTT. Translation gives CASSLVGTGTKGNQPQHF. The gene calls are TRBV5-6 and TRBJ1-5, with a weak D call TRBD1 (6 bases). The CDR3 sequence is 18 residues long. V lost 0 bases and J 2 bases, leaving 18 bases between the germline ends. Germline V gene sequence: CDR1 SGHDT, CDR2 YYEEEE.